Detailed here is one T cell receptor (beta chain). Germline values: CDR1 SEHNR, CDR2 FQNEAQ (reference sequence). V shed 2 bases and J shed 6 bases, with 13 bases lying between them. The CDR3 is made up of 15 amino acids. The data stem from a study of blood T cell repertoires in COVID-19. At the level of the study: Samples of COVID-19 (acute and convalescent) were obtained from the United States, Italy and Spain. Sources were T cells, B-cell-depleted T cells, or PBMCs; the material itself was cDNA or gDNA.

Using immunoSEQ multiplex PCR, the repertoire was profiled, and TCRdb retains in-frame clones only, with some absent. Of 370,000 or so clones detected, around 84% appear once; the ten largest clones hold under 1.2%. The chain has TRBV7-9 and TRBJ2-2, with D maybe TRBD1 (7 bases). The sequence came from a human donor with acute or convalescent COVID-19. The donor label of this sample is uncertain. The sequenced material came from peripheral blood. The CDR3 reads CASSLTGERAGELFF. The CDR3 bases are TGTGCCAGCAGCTTAACAGGGGAGCGGGCCGGGGAGCTGTTTTTT.